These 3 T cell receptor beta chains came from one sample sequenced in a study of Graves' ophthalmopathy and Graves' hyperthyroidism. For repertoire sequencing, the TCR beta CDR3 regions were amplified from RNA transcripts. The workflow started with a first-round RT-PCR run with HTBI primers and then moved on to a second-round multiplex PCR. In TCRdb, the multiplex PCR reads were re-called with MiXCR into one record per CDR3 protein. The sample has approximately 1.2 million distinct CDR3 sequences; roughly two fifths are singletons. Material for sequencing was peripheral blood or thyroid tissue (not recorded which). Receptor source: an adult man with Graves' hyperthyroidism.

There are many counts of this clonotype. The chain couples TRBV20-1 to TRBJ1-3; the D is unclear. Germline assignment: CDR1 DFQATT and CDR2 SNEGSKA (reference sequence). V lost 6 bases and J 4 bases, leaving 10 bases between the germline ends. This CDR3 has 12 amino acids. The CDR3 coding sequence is TGCAGTGCAGAGGTTGTAGGAAACACCATATATTTT. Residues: CSAEVVGNTIYF.

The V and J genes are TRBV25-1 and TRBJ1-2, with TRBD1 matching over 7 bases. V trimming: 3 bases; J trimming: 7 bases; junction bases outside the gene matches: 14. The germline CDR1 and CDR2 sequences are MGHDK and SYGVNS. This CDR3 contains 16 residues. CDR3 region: CASSDSSYRGPLGYTF. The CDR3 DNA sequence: TGTGCCAGCAGTGATTCCTCATACAGGGGTCCCCTTGGCTACACCTTC.

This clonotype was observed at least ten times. This CDR3 is CASSADRETEAFF. CDR3 sequence (DNA): TGTGCCAGTAGCGCGGACAGGGAAACTGAAGCTTTCTTT. The chain links TRBV19 to TRBJ1-1; 8 positions match TRBD1. Germline CDR1 reads LNHDA; CDR2 reads SQIVND (reference sequence). With 6 bases clipped from V and 5 bases from J, the junction kept 5 bases outside the gene matches. The CDR3 loop spans 13 amino acids.